The 21 T cell receptor beta chains given below trace back to one sample, sequenced in a study of T-cell memory formation after mild COVID-19. One entry per CDR3 protein, called by TCRdb with MiXCR from the 5' RACE reads. Of about 340,000 distinct CDR3 sequences listed, 10% to 15% are singletons. The specimen sequenced was PBMCs or a T cell subset sorted from them (not recorded which). These TCRs come from a man aged 18-30 years who had mild COVID-19 (a few samples of this study predate the infection). Cell type and time point are not known.

This clonotype was seen more than once but under ten times. The chain is built from TRBV6-1 and TRBJ2-1, with 11 bases aligning to TRBD2. The CDR3 extends over 15 amino acids. Germline V gives CDR1 MNHNS, CDR2 SASEGT. The ends lost 7 bases at V and 5 bases at J; junction bases unmatched: 7. As DNA, the CDR3 is TGTGCCAGCAATAGACTAGCGGGGACTAACAATGAGCAGTTCTTC. Its protein product is CASNRLAGTNNEQFF.

This clonotype appeared a few times. The chain combines TRBV4-1 with TRBJ2-2, with 7 bases aligning to TRBD1. The length of the CDR3 is 16 residues. V shed 3 bases, J shed 6 bases, and the junction held 10 bases outside the gene matches. Germline values: CDR1 MGHRA, CDR2 YSYEKL. The CDR3 region has the DNA TGCGCCAGCAGCCATTCTCGACAGGGTAGTGCCGGGGAGCTGTTTTTT. Translation gives CASSHSRQGSAGELFF.

This clonotype has at least ten counts. The V gene is TRBV5-1, the J gene TRBJ2-2, with D possibly matching TRBD2 (7 bases). CDR3 length equals 16 residues. Trimming shortened V by 2 bases and J by 0 bases, and 11 bases separated the two germline ends. In germline, CDR1 is SGHRS, CDR2 YFSETQ. For the CDR3, the DNA is TGCGCCAGCAGCTTCGGCGGGGGCCCGAACACCGGGGAGCTGTTTTTT. It codes for CASSFGGGPNTGELFF.

The chain links TRBV6-6 to TRBJ1-2, with D perhaps TRBD1 (6 bases). This CDR3 has 14 residues. Trimming removed 0 bases at V and 7 bases at J, with 12 bases between. Per the germline V gene, CDR1 is MNHNY and CDR2 is SVGAGI (reference sequence). The CDR3 spells CASSYSRGAGGYTF. CDR3 DNA sequence: TGTGCCAGCAGTTACTCAAGGGGGGCGGGTGGCTACACCTTC.

The chain links TRBV7-9 to TRBJ2-7; no clear D gene. Looked up from germline, CDR1 is SEHNR and CDR2 is FQNEAQ (reference sequence). Trimming pared 1 base from V and 1 base from J, leaving 8 bases between. This CDR3 has 14 amino acids. In nucleotides, the CDR3 is TGTGCCAGCAGCTTAGAAGGAAATTCCTACGAGCAGTACGTC. Its translation: CASSLEGNSYEQYV.

The chain has TRBV12-3 or TRBV12-4 and TRBJ2-3; 8 positions match TRBD2. The CDR3 sequence is 14 residues long. After removal of 6 bases from V and 2 bases from J, the junction contained 4 bases not matched to a gene. CDR3: CASRPGGITDTQYF. CDR3 sequence (DNA): TGTGCCAGCAGACCGGGGGGGATCACAGATACGCAGTATTTT.

This clonotype was detected a few times. The chain uses TRBV20-1 and TRBJ1-2; D is unresolved. Germline V gives CDR1 DFQATT, CDR2 SNEGSKA (reference sequence). The ends were cut back, 3 bases at V and 0 bases at J, with 8 bases in the middle. CDR3 length equals 13 residues. CDR3 loop: CSARPRTNYGYTF. In DNA, the CDR3 is TGCAGTGCTAGGCCCCGGACTAACTATGGCTACACCTTC.

The chain joins TRBV5-1 to TRBJ2-7; D unclear. Germline V gene data show CDR1 as SGHRS and CDR2 as YFSETQ. The CDR3 has 14 amino acids. Trimming stripped 3 bases from V and 0 bases from J, with 10 bases between. The CDR3, as DNA: TGCGCCAGCAGCTCAGGTCTGGGCTCCTACGAGCAGTACTTC. Translated, it gives CASSSGLGSYEQYF.

This chain joins TRBV10-3 and TRBJ2-2; possibly TRBD2 for D (6 bases). Trimming cost V 4 bases and J 7 bases, with 16 bases left between them. The length of the CDR3 is 15 residues. The germline gives CDR1 ENHRY, CDR2 SYGVKD. The CDR3 here is CAISGGLAGLGELFF. The CDR3 bases are TGTGCCATCAGTGGGGGACTTGCGGGACTCGGGGAGCTGTTTTTT.

The chain has TRBV4-1 and TRBJ1-5; D is unclear. Trimming took 0 bases from V and 7 from J, leaving 13 bases between them. Per germline, CDR1 MGHRA and CDR2 YSYEKL. This CDR3 contains 15 residues. The CDR3 reads CASSQEPRAGQPQHF. The CDR3, as DNA: TGCGCCAGCAGCCAAGAGCCGCGGGCGGGCCAGCCCCAGCATTTT.

This clonotype was observed many times. V and J are TRBV11-3 and TRBJ2-1; D ambiguous. This CDR3 region has 11 residues. Germline CDR1 and CDR2: SGHNT and YENEEA. With 5 bases removed from V and 7 bases from J, the gap between germline ends came to 6 bases. CDR3 bases: TGTGCCAGCAGCGTGGGAAATGAGCAGTTCTTC. It specifies CASSVGNEQFF.

The chain is built from TRBV7-6 and TRBJ2-1; D might be TRBD2 (7 bases). This CDR3 comprises 14 residues. The V gene lost 0 bases and the J gene lost 10 bases, with 13 bases spanning the gap. CDR1 is SGHVS, CDR2 FNYEAQ, per germline. The CDR3 sequence: CASSLAPGGWEQFF. In DNA, the CDR3 is TGTGCCAGCAGCTTAGCCCCGGGGGGCTGGGAGCAGTTCTTC.

This clonotype has a handful of counts. V usage is TRBV5-1 and J usage is TRBJ1-5; 11 bases map to TRBD1. Trimming at V came to 3 bases and at J to 6 bases, leaving 2 bases not matched to a gene. Germline loops: CDR1 SGHRS, CDR2 YFSETQ. The CDR3 runs to 14 residues. The DNA of the CDR3 is TGCGCCAGCAGCTGGACAGGGGGCAGTCAGCCCCAGCATTTT. This gives the protein CASSWTGGSQPQHF.

This sequence joins TRBV4-2 and TRBJ1-2, with 9 bases aligning to TRBD1. Germline values: CDR1 LGHNA, CDR2 YNFKEQ. The CDR3 spans 17 residues. Trimming removed 4 bases from V and 2 bases from J; junction bases left unmatched: 11. CDR3 protein: CASSPGQGFEENYGYTF. CDR3 sequence (DNA): TGTGCCAGCAGCCCAGGACAGGGGTTCGAAGAGAACTATGGCTACACCTTC.

The rearrangement uses TRBV5-1 and TRBJ1-2; TRBD1 matches 7 bases. Trimming removed 2 bases from V and 6 bases from J; junction bases left unmatched: 7. CDR3 size: 14 residues. Germline lookup yields CDR1 SGHRS and CDR2 YFSETQ. CDR3 in amino acids: CASSFGQVEDGYTF. The CDR3 DNA is TGCGCCAGCAGCTTCGGACAGGTGGAAGATGGCTACACCTTC.

A few counts support this clonotype. J is TRBJ1-5 and V is TRBV6-2 or TRBV6-3, with a weak D call TRBD1 (5 bases). CDR1 MNHEY and CDR2 SVGEGT come from the germline V gene. The V end was cut by 0 bases, the J end by 6 bases, with 12 bases between. The CDR3 loop spans 15 amino acids. The CDR3 DNA follows: TGTGCCAGCAGTTACTCGAAGAGGGGTGGTCAGCCCCAGCATTTT. Translated: CASSYSKRGGQPQHF.

The V and J genes are TRBV20-1 and TRBJ1-6; 8 nucleotides align to TRBD1. V shed 1 base and J 7 bases; nucleotides not matched to a gene: 3. The CDR3 has 14 residues. Germline-derived CDR1 and CDR2 are DFQATT and SNEGSKA (reference sequence). In DNA, the CDR3 is TGCAGTGCTAGAGGGGGACAGGAGAATTCACCCCTCCACTTT. It specifies CSARGGQENSPLHF.

The CDR3 sequence: CSVEVPTSGGGTQYF. The CDR3 DNA reads TGCAGCGTTGAAGTCCCGACTAGCGGGGGGGGTACGCAGTATTTT. This chain joins TRBV29-1 and TRBJ2-3, with 14 nucleotides matching TRBD2. Germline V lookup: CDR1 SQVTM, CDR2 ANQGSEA. V lost 1 base, J lost 8 bases, and 5 bases stayed unmatched. The CDR3 loop spans 15 amino acids.

The rearrangement joins TRBV14 to TRBJ2-7; 8 bases agree with TRBD2. After removal of 4 bases from V and 3 bases from J, the junction contained 11 bases not matched to a gene. Germline V gene lookup returns CDR1 SGHDN and CDR2 FVKESK. This CDR3 is 16 amino acids long. The CDR3 bases are TGTGCCAGCAGCCCCCCCCGGGTAGCGGGGTACTACGAGCAGTACTTC. It codes for CASSPPRVAGYYEQYF.

This clonotype is a singleton in its sample. V usage is TRBV7-9 and J usage is TRBJ1-2; the D gene is possibly TRBD1 (5 bases). Trimming took off 5 bases at V and 4 bases at J, with 20 bases between the two ends. CDR1 and CDR2 from the germline V gene are SEHNR and FQNEAQ (reference sequence). The CDR3 totals 16 residues. This CDR3 is CASSKLAGQEFYGYTF. CDR3 nucleotides: TGTGCCAGCAGCAAACTTGCAGGGCAAGAATTCTATGGCTACACCTTC.

The chain couples TRBV6-2 or TRBV6-3 to TRBJ2-4; no firm D call. The CDR3 is 14 residues long. The ends were cut back, 8 bases at V and 0 bases at J, with 11 bases in the middle. CDR1 is MNHEY, CDR2 SVGEGT, per germline. DNA of the CDR3: TGTGCCAGCTGTCTACAGTTAGCCAAAAACATTCAGTACTTC. Residues: CASCLQLAKNIQYF.